The source of this T cell receptor beta chain is a study of OX40 agonist ivuxolimab in advanced cancers. About the study: Three patients got partial responses; one had hepatocellular carcinoma and two had cutaneous melanoma. Notes on the study in general: There were, on average, more expanded clones in CD8+ T cells than in CD4+.

CDR1 KGHSH and CDR2 LQKENI come from the germline V gene. The CDR3 is 12 amino acids. V was cut by 3 bases and J by 2 bases, with 4 bases left in between. The table came from immunoSEQ multiplex PCR; TCRdb's copy has only in-frame clones and leaves some out. The table shows roughly 49,000 clones, with 65% to 85% occurring only once. Points on this clone: Its antigen is currently unknown.

The chain combines TRBV18 with TRBJ2-5, with unresolved D. The specimen comprised CD4+ or CD8+ T cells sorted from blood, sampled in a trial of the OX40 agonist ivuxolimab. The receptor's source is an adult with an advanced solid tumor such as melanoma, head and neck, liver or kidney cancer. The CDR3 DNA is TGTGCCAGCTCACCCGTTCAAGAGACCCAGTACTTC. It encodes CASSPVQETQYF.